Listed here is a single T cell receptor beta chain. Its antigen is still unknown. This sample is drawn from a study of OX40 agonist ivuxolimab in advanced cancers. Turning to the study itself: Intravenous ivuxolimab was administered to patients every 2 weeks at 0.01 to 10 mg/kg. The dose-escalation cohort had hepatocellular carcinoma, melanoma, renal cell or head and neck cancer. Eligibility admitted prior anti-PD-1, anti-PD-L1 or anti-CTLA-4 therapy; 35% to 40% had some. Notes on the study in general: Low normalized T-cell clonal expansion also characterized some of the nonresponders.

This table comes from immunoSEQ multiplex PCR, and its TCRdb copy is limited to in-frame clones, with some not included. The repertoire holds 70,000 or so clones, with roughly nine tenths as singletons. Germline loops: CDR1 SGHAT, CDR2 FQNNGV. CDR3 length: 14 residues. Trimming stripped 1 base from V and 7 bases from J, with 13 bases between. This chain uses TRBV11-2 with TRBJ1-1; no clear D. The source is an adult with an advanced solid tumor such as melanoma, head and neck, liver or kidney cancer. The source material was CD4+ or CD8+ T cells sorted from blood, sampled in a trial of the OX40 agonist ivuxolimab. The CDR3 is CASSLGSRNYEAFF. The CDR3 DNA reads TGTGCCAGCAGCTTAGGATCCAGGAACTATGAAGCTTTCTTT. The variable domain in full, with the rest retrieved from reference TRBV11-2 and TRBJ1-1, is EAGVAQSPRYKIIEKRQSVAFWCNPISGHATLYWYQQILGQGPKLLIQFQNNGVVDDSQLPKDRFSAERLKGVDSTLKIQPAKLEDSAVYLCASSLGSRNYEAFFGQGTRLTVV.